This TCR beta chain was retrieved from a study of immune heterogeneity within non-small cell lung tumors. CDR3 length: 15 residues. Germline CDR1 DFQATT, CDR2 SNEGSKA (reference sequence). V was pared by 6 bases and J by 0 bases, with 9 bases of the junction left unmatched. The TCR beta CDR3 region underwent multiplex PCR amplification with 32 V and 13 J primers. MiXCR, applied by TCRdb to the multiplex PCR reads, yields one record per CDR3 protein. The sample has 2,500 to 3,000 distinct CDR3 sequences, roughly 25% seen once. As template, the study used bulk tumor genomic DNA at 600 to 700 ng per sample. Surgery yielded several widely spaced biopsies per primary tumor. Patients with untreated, newly diagnosed non-small cell lung cancer underwent curative surgery.

The clonotype originates from a female donor with non-small cell lung cancer. This chain uses TRBV20-1 with TRBJ2-3; 7 nucleotides match TRBD2. Specimen: lung tumor tissue. The CDR3 DNA reads as TGCAGTGCCTCCGGCGGGAGAACTAGCACAGATACGCAGTATTTT. This sequence encodes CSASGGRTSTDTQYF.